This record concerns one T cell receptor beta chain sequence. Its antigen is not identified. This entry belongs to a study of T-cell reconstitution after alpha-beta-depleted transplantation in children. Findings and caveats of the study: Several hundred rapidly expanded clones from non-depleted graft cells reportedly supplied alpha-beta T cells about two months post-transplant. Newly generated T cells supplied most T-cell counts and diversity one year post-transplant. The high TCRbeta diversity at day 60 in some patients came from surviving recipient T cells and thymic progenitors.

It was with unique molecular identifiers that the TCRbeta library was prepared. One entry per CDR3 protein, called by TCRdb with MiXCR from the PCR reads. The table has more than 400,000 distinct CDR3 sequences, over 9.5% seen once. Trimming left V 2 bases short and J 4 bases short, with 9 bases between. The length of the CDR3 is 13 residues. The germline CDR1 and CDR2 sequences are SGHTA and FQGNSA. J is TRBJ2-7 and V is TRBV7-2; D gene ambiguous. Material: PBMCs, mostly from graft donor cells, obtained 180 days after TCRalphabeta/CD19-depleted stem cell transplant. The source of this sequence is a female patient aged 2-15 years who had a stem cell transplant for aplastic anemia, so the T cells may come from the graft donor. In DNA, the CDR3 is TGTGCCAGCAGCTTAAAGTCCCGTTACGAGCAGTACGTC. Protein product: CASSLKSRYEQYV.